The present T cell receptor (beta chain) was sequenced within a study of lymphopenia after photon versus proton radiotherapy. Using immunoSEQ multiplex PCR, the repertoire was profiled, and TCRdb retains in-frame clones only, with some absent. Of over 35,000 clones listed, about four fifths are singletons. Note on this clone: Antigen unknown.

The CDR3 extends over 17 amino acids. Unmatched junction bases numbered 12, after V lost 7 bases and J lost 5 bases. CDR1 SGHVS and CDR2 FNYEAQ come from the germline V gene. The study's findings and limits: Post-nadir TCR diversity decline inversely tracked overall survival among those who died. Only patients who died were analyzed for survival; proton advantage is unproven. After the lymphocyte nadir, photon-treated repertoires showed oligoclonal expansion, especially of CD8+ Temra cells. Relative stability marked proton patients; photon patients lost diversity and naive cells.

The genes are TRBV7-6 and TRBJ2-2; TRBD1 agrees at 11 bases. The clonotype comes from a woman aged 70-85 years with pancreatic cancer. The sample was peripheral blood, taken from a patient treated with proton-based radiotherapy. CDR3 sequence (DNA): TGTGCCAGCACTTTACGAGCGGGGACAGGGGGTACCGGGGAGCTGTTTTTT. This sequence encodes CASTLRAGTGGTGELFF.